Detailed here is one TCR beta chain. TCRdb used MiXCR to reprocess the RT-PCR reads, holding one entry per CDR3 protein. Of around 700,000 distinct CDR3 sequences in the sample, 12% to 15% were seen once. The sequencing sample was made of memory CD4+ T cells from blood. This sequence originates from a female donor in good health, serving as a healthy control.

This CDR3 reads CASSSVWSTVGIGNTIYF. As DNA, the CDR3 is TGTGCCAGCAGCTCCGTGTGGTCCACCGTCGGGATTGGAAACACCATATATTTT. The chain carries TRBV7-9 and TRBJ1-3; D ambiguous. V lost 4 bases to trimming and J lost 3 bases, with 22 bases between them. The germline V gene encodes CDR1 SEHNR and CDR2 FQNEAQ (reference sequence). The CDR3 sequence is 18 residues long.